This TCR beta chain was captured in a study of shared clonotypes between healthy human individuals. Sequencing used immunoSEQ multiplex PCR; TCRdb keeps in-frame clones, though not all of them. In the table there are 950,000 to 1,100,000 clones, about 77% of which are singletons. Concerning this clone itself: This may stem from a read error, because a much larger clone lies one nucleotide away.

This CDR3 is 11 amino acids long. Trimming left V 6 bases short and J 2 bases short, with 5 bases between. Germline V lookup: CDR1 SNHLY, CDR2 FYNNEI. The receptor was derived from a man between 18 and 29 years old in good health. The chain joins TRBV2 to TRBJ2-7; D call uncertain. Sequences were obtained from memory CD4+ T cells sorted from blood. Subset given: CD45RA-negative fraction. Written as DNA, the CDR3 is TGTGCCAGCAGGCCCGCCTACGAGCAGTACTTC. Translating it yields CASRPAYEQYF.